This T cell receptor beta chain was captured in a study of blood T cell repertoires in COVID-19. Across the whole study: Sites across the United States, Italy and Spain contributed samples from acute and convalescent COVID-19.

As concerns this clone: Distinct nucleotide sequences in the sample also encode this CDR3.

Study processing details: Using reference gene primer amplification, nucleated cell counts were estimated. Profiling relied on immunoSEQ multiplex PCR, and the TCRdb table lists in-frame clones only, not all of them. The V and J calls and clone size are taken from that table; D and trimming were inferred from the DNA. The sample has about 470,000 clones, approximately 90% seen once. This CDR3 is 11 amino acids long. Germline CDR1 and CDR2: GTSNPN and SVGIG (reference sequence). Deletions cut 3 bases from V and 5 bases from J, with 8 bases between. Resolution of symptoms, clearance, or two negative PCRs was present in recovered Cohort 3 donors.

Sequencing used PBMCs or T cells enriched from blood (not recorded which). The chain links TRBV30 to TRBJ2-7; D remains unclear. This TCR was recovered from a woman aged 18-35 years who had recovered from COVID-19. This chain's CDR3 is CAWSSSDEQYF. DNA of the CDR3: TGTGCCTGGAGCTCCTCAGACGAGCAGTACTTC. The whole variable domain, remainder taken from reference TRBV30 and TRBJ2-7, is SQTIHQWPATLVQPVGSPLSLECTVEGTSNPNLYWYRQAAGRGLQLLFYSVGIGQISSEVPQNLSASRPQDRQFILSSKKLLLSDSGFYLCAWSSSDEQYFGPGTRLTVT.